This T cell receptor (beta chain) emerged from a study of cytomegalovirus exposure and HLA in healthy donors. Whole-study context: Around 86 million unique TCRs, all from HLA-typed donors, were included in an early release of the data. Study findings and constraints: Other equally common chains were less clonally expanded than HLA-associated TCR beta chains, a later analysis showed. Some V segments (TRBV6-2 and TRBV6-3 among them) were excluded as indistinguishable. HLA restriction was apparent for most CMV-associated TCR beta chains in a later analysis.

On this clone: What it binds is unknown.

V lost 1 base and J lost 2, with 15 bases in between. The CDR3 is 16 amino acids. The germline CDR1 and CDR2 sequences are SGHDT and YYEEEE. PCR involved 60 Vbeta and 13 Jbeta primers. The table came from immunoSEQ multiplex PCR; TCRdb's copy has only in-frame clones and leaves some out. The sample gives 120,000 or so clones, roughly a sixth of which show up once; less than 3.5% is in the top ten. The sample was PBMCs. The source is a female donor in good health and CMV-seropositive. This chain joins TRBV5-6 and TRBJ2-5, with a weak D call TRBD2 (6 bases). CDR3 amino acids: CASSLRRAELQETQYF. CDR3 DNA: TGTGCCAGCAGCTTGAGGAGGGCCGAGCTTCAAGAGACCCAGTACTTC.